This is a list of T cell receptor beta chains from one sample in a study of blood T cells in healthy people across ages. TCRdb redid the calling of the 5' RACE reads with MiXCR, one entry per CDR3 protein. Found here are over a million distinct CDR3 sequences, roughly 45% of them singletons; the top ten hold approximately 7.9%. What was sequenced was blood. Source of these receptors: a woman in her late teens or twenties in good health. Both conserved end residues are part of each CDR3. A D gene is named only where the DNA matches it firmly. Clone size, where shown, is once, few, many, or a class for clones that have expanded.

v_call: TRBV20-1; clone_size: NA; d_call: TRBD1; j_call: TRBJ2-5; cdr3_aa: CSARGGQGGVYEEYF; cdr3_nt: TGCAGTGCTCGAGGGGGACAGGGTGGAGTTTACGAGGAGTACTTC
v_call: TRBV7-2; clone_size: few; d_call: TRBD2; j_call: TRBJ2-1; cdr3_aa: CASSLGLAEWGNEQFF; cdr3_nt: TGTGCCAGCAGCTTAGGACTAGCCGAGTGGGGGAATGAGCAGTTCTTC
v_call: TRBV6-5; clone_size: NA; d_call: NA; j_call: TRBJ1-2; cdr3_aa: CASSYSEGSGGYTF; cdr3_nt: TGTGCCAGCAGTTACTCAGAGGGTTCGGGTGGCTACACCTTC
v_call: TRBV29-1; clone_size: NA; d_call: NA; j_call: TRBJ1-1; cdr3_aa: CSARGGSANTEAFF; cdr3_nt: TGCAGCGCCCGAGGGGGGTCGGCGAACACTGAAGCTTTCTTT
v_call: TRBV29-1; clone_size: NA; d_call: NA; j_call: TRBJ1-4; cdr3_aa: CSALGAGLQEKLFF; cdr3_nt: TGCAGCGCCCTGGGGGCCGGGTTACAAGAAAAACTGTTTTTT
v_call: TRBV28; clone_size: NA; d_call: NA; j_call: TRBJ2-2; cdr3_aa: CASSLLQGWGYGELFF; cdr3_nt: TGTGCCAGCAGTTTATTGCAAGGTTGGGGCTATGGGGAGCTGTTTTTT
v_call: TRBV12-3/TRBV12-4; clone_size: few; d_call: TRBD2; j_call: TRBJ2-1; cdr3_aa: CASSRAGGIYNEQFF; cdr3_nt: TGTGCCAGCAGTAGAGCGGGAGGGATCTACAATGAGCAGTTCTTC
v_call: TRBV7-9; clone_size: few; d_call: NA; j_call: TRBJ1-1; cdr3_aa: CASSAIRGRGVNTEAFF; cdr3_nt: TGTGCCAGCAGCGCGATCCGGGGGCGCGGCGTGAACACTGAAGCTTTCTTT
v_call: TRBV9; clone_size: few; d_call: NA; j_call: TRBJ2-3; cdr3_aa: CASSPPGRATDTQYF; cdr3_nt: TGTGCCAGCAGCCCCCCTGGTAGAGCCACAGATACGCAGTATTTT
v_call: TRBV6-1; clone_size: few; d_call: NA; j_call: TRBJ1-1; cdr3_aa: CASSEQGMNTEAFF; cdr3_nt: TGTGCCAGCAGTGAACAGGGCATGAACACTGAAGCTTTCTTT
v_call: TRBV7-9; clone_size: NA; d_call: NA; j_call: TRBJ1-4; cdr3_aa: CASSLVFSEKLFF; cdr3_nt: TGTGCCAGCAGCTTAGTTTTTTCTGAAAAACTGTTTTTT
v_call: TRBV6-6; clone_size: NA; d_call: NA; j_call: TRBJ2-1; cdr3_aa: CASSGRDGYNEQFF; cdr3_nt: TGTGCCAGCAGTGGCCGGGACGGATACAATGAGCAGTTCTTC
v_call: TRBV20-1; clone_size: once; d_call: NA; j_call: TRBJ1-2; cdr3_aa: CSAGVGGAHGYTF; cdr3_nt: TGCAGTGCCGGGGTGGGGGGCGCCCATGGCTACACCTTC
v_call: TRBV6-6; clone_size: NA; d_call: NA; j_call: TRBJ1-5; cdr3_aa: CASSFSGINQPQHF; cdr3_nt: TGTGCCAGCAGTTTCTCGGGGATCAATCAGCCCCAGCATTTT
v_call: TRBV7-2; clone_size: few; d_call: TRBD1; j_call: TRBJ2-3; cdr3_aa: CASSFRTGWDTQYF; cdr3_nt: TGTGCCAGCAGCTTCCGGACAGGGTGGGATACGCAGTATTTT
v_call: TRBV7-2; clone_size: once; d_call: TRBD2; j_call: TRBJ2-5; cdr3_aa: CASSLSGLAGGNQYF; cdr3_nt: TGTGCCAGCAGCTTATCGGGACTAGCGGGGGGGAACCAGTACTTC
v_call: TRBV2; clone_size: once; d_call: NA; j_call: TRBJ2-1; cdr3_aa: CASSDERVTYNEQFF; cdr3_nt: TGTGCCAGCAGTGACGAGCGGGTAACCTACAATGAGCAGTTCTTC
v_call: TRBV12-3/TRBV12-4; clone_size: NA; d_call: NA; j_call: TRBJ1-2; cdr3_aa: CASSLAPWRGFGGYTF; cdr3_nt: TGTGCCAGCAGTTTAGCCCCCTGGAGGGGGTTTGGGGGCTACACCTTC
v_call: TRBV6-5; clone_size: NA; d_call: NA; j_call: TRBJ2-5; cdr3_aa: CASSWNRAKETQYF; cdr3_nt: TGTGCCAGCAGTTGGAACAGGGCCAAAGAGACCCAGTACTTC
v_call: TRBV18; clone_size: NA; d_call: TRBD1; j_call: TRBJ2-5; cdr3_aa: CASSHGTGAETQYF; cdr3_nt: TGTGCCAGCTCACACGGGACAGGGGCAGAGACCCAGTACTTC
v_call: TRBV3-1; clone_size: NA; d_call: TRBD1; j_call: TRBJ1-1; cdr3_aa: CASSHTDRGLSEAFF; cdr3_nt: TGTGCCAGCAGCCATACGGACAGGGGGCTTTCTGAAGCTTTCTTT
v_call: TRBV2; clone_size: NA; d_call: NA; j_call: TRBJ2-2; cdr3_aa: CASSPGSSNTGELFF; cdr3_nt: TGTGCCAGCAGCCCAGGGAGTTCGAACACCGGGGAGCTGTTTTTT
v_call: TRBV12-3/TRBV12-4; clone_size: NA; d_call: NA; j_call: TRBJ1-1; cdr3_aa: CASSRGLGNGEAFF; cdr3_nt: TGTGCCAGCAGTCGGGGCCTGGGGAACGGTGAAGCTTTCTTT
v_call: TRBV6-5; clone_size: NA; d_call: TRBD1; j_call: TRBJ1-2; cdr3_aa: CASSYSLTGARNGYTF; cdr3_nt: TGTGCCAGCAGTTACTCCCTTACAGGGGCCCGGAATGGCTACACCTTC
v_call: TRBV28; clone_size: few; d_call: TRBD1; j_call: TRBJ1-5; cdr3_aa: CASDRGLGQPQHF; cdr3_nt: TGTGCCAGCGACAGGGGGTTAGGTCAGCCCCAGCATTTT
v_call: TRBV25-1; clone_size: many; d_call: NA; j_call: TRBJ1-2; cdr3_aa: CASMEQYVGYTF; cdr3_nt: TGTGCCAGCATGGAACAGTACGTCGGCTACACCTTC
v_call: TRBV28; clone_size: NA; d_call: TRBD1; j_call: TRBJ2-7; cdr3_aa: CASSLGQSLYEQYF; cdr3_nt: TGTGCCAGCAGTTTGGGACAGTCTCTATACGAGCAGTACTTC
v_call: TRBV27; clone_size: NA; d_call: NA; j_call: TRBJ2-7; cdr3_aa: CASSFGDSSEQYF; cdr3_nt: TGTGCCAGCAGTTTTGGGGACTCCTCCGAGCAGTACTTC
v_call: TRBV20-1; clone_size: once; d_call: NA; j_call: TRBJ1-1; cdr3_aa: CSAPKQGVEAFF; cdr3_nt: TGCAGTGCTCCGAAACAGGGTGTAGAAGCTTTCTTT
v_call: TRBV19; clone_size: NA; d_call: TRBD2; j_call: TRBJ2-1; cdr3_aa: CASSTSGGGGGVYHNEQFF; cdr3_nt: TGTGCCAGTAGTACCTCGGGAGGCGGAGGAGGCGTTTATCACAATGAGCAGTTCTTC
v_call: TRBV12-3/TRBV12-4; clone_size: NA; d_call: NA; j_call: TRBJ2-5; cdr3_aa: CASSPGGSLKQYF; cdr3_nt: TGTGCCAGCAGTCCTGGTGGGTCTCTTAAGCAGTACTTC
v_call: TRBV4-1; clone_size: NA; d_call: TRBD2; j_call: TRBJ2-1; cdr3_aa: CASSGIAGDVFF; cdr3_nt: TGCGCCAGCAGCGGAATAGCGGGGGACGTGTTCTTC
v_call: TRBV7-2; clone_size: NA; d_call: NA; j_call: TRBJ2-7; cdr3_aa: CASSGQRNYEQYF; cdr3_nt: TGTGCCAGCAGCGGCCAGAGAAACTACGAGCAGTACTTC
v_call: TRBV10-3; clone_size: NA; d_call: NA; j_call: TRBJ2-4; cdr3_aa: CAISDPGDGNIQYF; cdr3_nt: TGTGCCATCAGTGACCCGGGAGATGGAAACATTCAGTACTTC